One and the same sample provided the 28 T cell receptor beta chains below, sequenced in a study of sequential checkpoint blockade in melanoma. Documented treatment: randomized to nivolumab then ipilimumab (arm A) or the reverse (arm B). TCRdb's table, derived via immunoSEQ multiplex PCR, lists solely in-frame clones and lacks some. The table shows 13,000 to 15,000 clones, with 55% to 75% occurring only once. Sequenced here: CD8+ T cells sorted from blood (inferred from file names), sampled from a patient given nivolumab and ipilimumab in sequence. These receptors were obtained from a human donor with melanoma.

The DNA of the CDR3 is TGTGCCAGCAGCTTCTCGCGGTACGAGCAGTACTTC. This encodes CASSFSRYEQYF. The chain uses TRBV13 and TRBJ2-5, with D hard to call. The end of the DNA is better explained by TRBJ2-7, so the J call may be wrong. The CDR3 extends over 12 amino acids. CDR1 is PRHDT and CDR2 is FYEKMQ in the germline V gene (reference sequence).

The chain recombines TRBV9 with TRBJ2-5; 13 positions match TRBD2. This CDR3 spans 16 amino acids. Germline values: CDR1 SGDLS, CDR2 YYNGEE. V lost 3 bases, J lost 3 bases, and 5 bases stayed unmatched. In DNA form, the CDR3 reads TGTGCCAGCAGCGCCGGGACTAGCGGGATGGAAGAGACCCAGTACTTC. Translating it yields CASSAGTSGMEETQYF.

The rearrangement joins TRBV6-5 to TRBJ2-7, with 7 bases that match TRBD1. Germline CDR1 and CDR2: MNHEY and SVGAGI. After removal of 4 bases from V and 5 bases from J, the junction contained 8 bases not matched to a gene. This CDR3 spans 14 amino acids. CDR3 in DNA: TGTGCCAGCAGTTCCAGACAGGGCCAGGACGAGCAGTACTTC. It codes for CASSSRQGQDEQYF.

The chain couples TRBV20-1 to TRBJ2-5; possibly TRBD1 for D (5 bases). Germline-derived CDR1 and CDR2 are DFQATT and SNEGSKA (reference sequence). CDR3 size: 10 residues. The ends were cut back, 5 bases at V and 13 bases at J, with 14 bases in the middle. The CDR3 nucleotides read TGCAGTGCTCAGGCAGGGTCATCGTACTTC. Amino acids: CSAQAGSSYF.

This sequence joins TRBV21-1 and TRBJ2-2; the table gives TRBD2 as D, unverified against the DNA. TRBV21-1 is tagged as a pseudogene. The CDR3 extends over 16 amino acids. The CDR3 bases are TGTGCCAGCAGCAAAGGACGACTAGCCGGCACCGGGGAGCTGTTTTTT. It encodes CASSKGRLAGTGELFF.

The V and J genes are TRBV29-1 and TRBJ2-3; 9 positions agree with TRBD1. Germline trimming cut 7 bases from V and 2 bases from J; bases unmatched to any gene: 4. The CDR3 extends over 13 amino acids. CDR1 and CDR2 from the germline V gene are SQVTM and ANQGSEA. CDR3 amino acids: CSAWDRDTDTQYF. DNA of the CDR3: TGCAGCGCTTGGGACAGGGACACAGATACGCAGTATTTT.

The chain couples TRBV6-1 to TRBJ2-1, with 10 nucleotides matching TRBD1. CDR1 is MNHNS and CDR2 is SASEGT in the germline V gene. Losses at the gene ends were 7 bases for V and 6 bases for J; bases not matched to a gene: 9. There are 15 residues in the CDR3. The CDR3 DNA is TGTGCCAGCACCCTGGGACAGGGGTTCCTCAATGAGCAGTTCTTC. Translating gives CASTLGQGFLNEQFF.

Only a few counts were recorded for this clone. One base away lies a much larger clone, so this may be a sequencing read error. The rearrangement links TRBV4-3 to TRBJ2-1; 7 bases match TRBD1. The CDR3 loop spans 13 amino acids. The germline gives CDR1 LGHNA, CDR2 YSLEER. In DNA form, the CDR3 reads TGCGCCAGCAGCCCGGACAGGAGAGATGACCAGTTCTTC. Protein sequence: CASSPDRRDDQFF.

The CDR3 bases are TGTGCCAGCAGTTACGGAAGGAGCACTGAAGCTTTCTTT. Translating gives CASSYGRSTEAFF. This rearrangement joins TRBV6-5 to TRBJ1-1; D is undetermined. Trimming took off 2 bases at V and 4 bases at J, with 8 bases between the two ends. The CDR3 consists of 13 residues. Germline V gene lookup returns CDR1 MNHEY and CDR2 SVGAGI.

This clone was detected only a few times. This rearrangement joins TRBV9 to TRBJ2-5, with TRBD2 matching over 8 bases. The CDR3 runs 14 residues. The ends lost 4 bases at V and 5 bases at J; junction bases unmatched: 7. Germline CDR1 reads SGDLS; CDR2 reads YYNGEE. In DNA, the CDR3 is TGTGCCAGCAGCCTTTACGGGGGGGGTGAGACCCAGTACTTC. Protein: CASSLYGGGETQYF.

The chain links TRBV7-2 to TRBJ2-1; 10 bases fit TRBD2. Germline-derived CDR1 and CDR2 are SGHTA and FQGNSA. V shed 4 bases, J shed 5 bases, and the junction held 5 bases outside the gene matches. CDR3 length: 15 amino acids. This CDR3 is CASSYLAGGHNEQFF. CDR3 DNA: TGTGCCAGCAGCTATTTAGCGGGGGGACACAATGAGCAGTTCTTC.

This clone is labeled as medium-sized. Germline is not matched at one junction end, which may reflect a read error. This chain uses TRBV7-9 with TRBJ2-7, with 11 bases lining up with TRBD1. In germline, CDR1 is SEHNR, CDR2 FQNEAQ (reference sequence). This CDR3 comprises 11 residues. In DNA form, the CDR3 reads TGCTCCGGGACAGGGGGTCGAGAGCAGTACTTC. As protein: CSGTGGREQYF.

This chain uses TRBV6-5 with TRBJ2-7, with a weak D call TRBD1 (5 bases). The CDR3 covers 13 residues. The germline gives CDR1 MNHEY, CDR2 SVGAGI. The V end lost 0 bases, the J end lost 6 bases, and 9 bases lay between the germline ends. DNA for the CDR3: TGTGCCAGCAGTTACTCCTACAGGTCCGAGCAGTACTTC. It specifies CASSYSYRSEQYF.

In its sample, this clone is medium-sized (0.01 to 0.1%). The CDR3 nucleotides read TGTGCCAGCAGTGATTCCGGACAGAGCAATGAGCAGTTCTTC. Amino acids: CASSDSGQSNEQFF. This chain uses TRBV6-4 with TRBJ2-1; weak D call: TRBD1 (6 bases). Trimming stripped 3 bases from V and 6 bases from J, with 12 bases between. CDR1 and CDR2 from the germline V gene are MRHNA and SNTAGT. CDR3 length: 14 residues.

The chain is built from TRBV11-2 and TRBJ2-7; 12 bases map to TRBD1. This CDR3 has 15 amino acids. V dropped 3 bases and J dropped 4; count of bases not matched to a gene: 4. CDR1 and CDR2 from the germline V gene are SGHAT and FQNNGV. The CDR3, as DNA: TGTGCCAGCAGCTTCGGGACAGGGGGCGTATACGAGCAGTACTTC. Encoded protein: CASSFGTGGVYEQYF.

The V and J genes are TRBV7-8 and TRBJ2-7; 10 nucleotides line up with TRBD2. Germline V gene lookup returns CDR1 SGHVS and CDR2 FQNEAQ. CDR3 length equals 16 residues. V lost 5 bases, J lost 1 base, and 8 bases stayed unmatched. The DNA of the CDR3 is TGTGCCAGCAGCCCACCTACTAGCGGGATGTCCTACGAGCAGTACTTC. Encoded protein: CASSPPTSGMSYEQYF.

The count of this clone is one. The CDR3 is CASSYSRVYEKLFF. The CDR3 nucleotides read TGTGCCAGCAGTTACTCGAGAGTCTATGAAAAACTGTTTTTT. This chain connects TRBV6-6 to TRBJ1-4, with D hard to call. V was pared by 0 bases and J by 6 bases, with 8 bases between. Germline V gives CDR1 MNHNY, CDR2 SVGAGI (reference sequence). The CDR3 is made up of 14 amino acids.

The V call is TRBV27, the J call TRBJ2-2, with D perhaps TRBD2 (6 bases). CDR1 and CDR2 (germline): MNHEY, SMNVEV (reference sequence). This CDR3 is built from 14 residues. Deletions cut 3 bases from V and 6 bases from J, with 11 bases between. The DNA for the CDR3 is TGTGCCAGCAGTTTTGGCGGGAAGGCCGGGGAGCTGTTTTTT. It specifies CASSFGGKAGELFF.

The genes are TRBV9 and TRBJ2-1; 13 bases agree with TRBD2. The germline gives CDR1 SGDLS, CDR2 YYNGEE. After removal of 3 bases from V and 15 bases from J, the junction contained 9 bases not matched to a gene. The CDR3 consists of 14 residues. The CDR3, as DNA: TGTGCCAGCAGCGGCGGGACTAGCGGGGAAGTGGGGTTCTTC. This gives the protein CASSGGTSGEVGFF. Drawing the rest from reference TRBV9 and TRBJ2-1, the complete variable domain is DSGVTQTPKHLITATGQRVTLRCSPRSGDLSVYWYQQSLDQGLQFLIQYYNGEERAKGNILERFSAQQFPDLHSELNLSSLELGDSALYFCASSGGTSGEVGFFGPGTRLTVL.

The rearrangement uses TRBV4-1 and TRBJ2-7, with D possibly being TRBD2 (6 bases). V lost 0 bases and J lost 2, with 11 bases in between. The CDR3 length is 15 residues. CDR1 is MGHRA, CDR2 YSYEKL, per germline. CDR3: CASSQDGTGAYEQYF. CDR3 bases: TGCGCCAGCAGCCAAGATGGGACTGGGGCCTACGAGCAGTACTTC.

The J gene is TRBJ1-1, the V gene TRBV27; tentatively, D is TRBD1 (6 bases). Germline V gene sequence: CDR1 MNHEY, CDR2 SMNVEV (reference sequence). The germline V and J ends were trimmed by 6 bases and 3 bases, with 11 bases remaining between them. There are 13 residues in the CDR3. This chain's CDR3 is CASSLDSYTEAFF. The DNA for the CDR3 is TGTGCCAGCAGCCTGGACAGTTACACTGAAGCTTTCTTT.

This chain links TRBV6-1 with TRBJ2-7, with D possibly matching TRBD2 (6 bases). CDR1 and CDR2 from the germline V gene are MNHNS and SASEGT. V was shortened by 2 bases and J by 5 bases, with 7 bases between the two germline ends. The CDR3 spans 12 residues. CDR3 protein: CASSEWGDEQYF. DNA for the CDR3: TGTGCCAGCAGTGAATGGGGGGACGAGCAGTACTTC.

A word on this clone: At one end the junction does not follow the germline gene, possibly because of a read error. This chain uses TRBV7-6 with TRBJ2-2, with 8 bases that match TRBD2. Germline CDR1 and CDR2: SGHVS and FNYEAQ. This CDR3 is 16 amino acids long. As DNA, the CDR3 is TGTGCCAGCGGCTTAATTTTTAGCGGGGAAACCGGGGAGCTGTTTTTT. Amino acid sequence: CASGLIFSGETGELFF.

The chain links TRBV11-2 to TRBJ2-5; D perhaps matches TRBD2 (6 bases). The ends were cut back, 0 bases at V and 4 bases at J, with 27 bases in the middle. CDR1 SGHAT and CDR2 FQNNGV come from the germline V gene. The CDR3 has 20 residues. CDR3 DNA sequence: TGTGCCAGCAGCTTAGAACTAGCTGTGCCCCGAAGTGTTGTCGGAGAGACCCAGTACTTC. This sequence encodes CASSLELAVPRSVVGETQYF.

The chain has TRBV15 and TRBJ1-4; 9 bases line up with TRBD1. CDR3 length equals 18 residues. J lost 6 bases, V lost 2 bases, and 13 bases had no gene match. CDR1 and CDR2 from the germline V gene are LNHNV and YYDKDF (reference sequence). The CDR3 coding sequence is TGTGCCACCAGCAGAACGAAAGGGACAGGGCTGGGCGATGAAAAACTGTTTTTT. It translates to CATSRTKGTGLGDEKLFF.

This rearrangement joins TRBV5-1 to TRBJ2-5, with TRBD2 matching over 12 bases. The CDR3 contains 15 residues. Germline CDR1 reads SGHRS; CDR2 reads YFSETQ. V trimming: 3 bases; J trimming: 5 bases; junction bases outside the gene matches: 5. The CDR3, as DNA: TGCGCCAGCAGCTCTACCCTAGCGGGAGGGGAGACCCAGTACTTC. Translating gives CASSSTLAGGETQYF.

The chain is built from TRBV11-2 and TRBJ2-7; TRBD2 matches at 7 bases. J was trimmed by 0 bases and V by 3 bases; bases with no gene match: 5. This CDR3 contains 15 residues. Germline loops: CDR1 SGHAT, CDR2 FQNNGV. The CDR3 region has the DNA TGTGCCAGCAGCTTTTTAGCGGGCCCCTCCTACGAGCAGTACTTC. It yields the protein CASSFLAGPSYEQYF.

The chain couples TRBV7-9 to TRBJ2-2, with D perhaps matching TRBD2 (5 bases). The CDR3 length is 13 residues. Germline V gene data show CDR1 as SEHNR and CDR2 as FQNEAQ (reference sequence). The V end was cut by 7 bases, the J end by 7 bases, with 13 bases between. In nucleotides, the CDR3 is TGTGCCAGCATCGACTACGGGGACGGGGAGCTGTTTTTT. It encodes CASIDYGDGELFF. Drawing the rest from reference TRBV7-9 and TRBJ2-2, the complete variable domain is DTGVSQNPRHKITKRGQNVTFRCDPISEHNRLYWYRQTLGQGPEFLTYFQNEAQLEKSRLLSDRFSAERPKGSFSTLEIQRTEQGDSAMYLCASIDYGDGELFFGEGSRLTVL.